What follows are 7 T cell receptor beta chains derived from one specimen sequenced in a study of cytomegalovirus exposure and HLA in healthy donors. Primers: 60 Vbeta forward and 13 Jbeta reverse. Only in-frame clones appear in the TCRdb table, and some are missing; sequencing was by immunoSEQ multiplex PCR. Of around 150,000 clones in the sample, roughly three quarters were seen once. The sequencing input was PBMCs. Every receptor here comes from a male donor in good health and CMV-seronegative.

This chain joins TRBV15 and TRBJ2-4; D might be TRBD2 (6 bases). This CDR3 spans 14 amino acids. The germline gives CDR1 LNHNV, CDR2 YYDKDF (reference sequence). Trimming stripped 6 bases from V and 1 base from J, with 10 bases between. The chain's CDR3 is CATSSGGAKNIQYF. DNA for the CDR3: TGTGCCACCAGTAGTGGAGGGGCCAAAAACATTCAGTACTTC.

The rearrangement joins TRBV10-3 to TRBJ1-6; 9 bases match TRBD1. Germline CDR1 is ENHRY and CDR2 is SYGVKD. This CDR3 is built from 14 residues. The junction had 2 bases not matched to a gene; V was cut back by 4 bases and J by 7 bases. DNA for the CDR3: TGTGCCATCAGTGGGACAGGGGACAATTCACCCCTCCACTTT. This codes for CAISGTGDNSPLHF.

Worth noting for this clone: One end of the junction varies from germline; a read error may be responsible. The rearrangement uses TRBV7-9 and TRBJ2-7, with D possibly TRBD2 on 5 matching bases. Germline V gene lookup returns CDR1 SEHNR and CDR2 FQNEAQ (reference sequence). This CDR3 region has 15 residues. The CDR3 DNA reads as TGTTCCAGCAGCTTCGGTGAGGGTTCGAGCTACGAGCAGTACTTC. Translation: CSSSFGEGSSYEQYF.

The chain joins TRBV14 to TRBJ1-3; 8 nucleotides align to TRBD1. CDR3 length: 15 amino acids. Germline trimming cut 3 bases from V and 4 bases from J; bases unmatched to any gene: 5. Germline-derived CDR1 and CDR2 are SGHDN and FVKESK. The CDR3 DNA reads as TGTGCCAGCAGCCACCTCAGGGGGCAGGGAAACACCATATATTTT. Residues: CASSHLRGQGNTIYF.

The chain employs TRBV7-9 and TRBJ2-7; D remains ambiguous. V gave up 1 base and J gave up 2 bases, with 9 bases separating them. The CDR3 loop spans 14 amino acids. Germline CDR1 SEHNR, CDR2 FQNEAQ (reference sequence). The CDR3 reads CASSLGGSTYEQYF. The CDR3 nucleotides read TGTGCCAGCAGCTTAGGCGGCAGCACCTACGAGCAGTACTTC.

This clone was seen only once. This chain connects TRBV10-1 to TRBJ1-4, with a possible D match to TRBD1 (6 bases). Trimming removed 10 bases at V and 4 bases at J, with 16 bases between. Germline V lookup: CDR1 WNHNN, CDR2 SYGVQD (reference sequence). The CDR3 spans 14 residues. The CDR3 nucleotides are TGCGCCATTCCCGAGGACAGCCTTAATGAAAAACTGTTTTTT. Amino acid sequence: CAIPEDSLNEKLFF.

This chain connects TRBV6-5 to TRBJ1-1; no reliable D call. In germline, CDR1 is MNHEY, CDR2 SVGAGI. There are 13 residues in the CDR3. V was shortened by 1 base and J by 10 bases, with 13 bases between the two germline ends. CDR3 in amino acids: CASSYFRDSGAFF. Here the CDR3 DNA reads TGTGCCAGCAGTTACTTCCGGGATAGTGGAGCTTTCTTT.